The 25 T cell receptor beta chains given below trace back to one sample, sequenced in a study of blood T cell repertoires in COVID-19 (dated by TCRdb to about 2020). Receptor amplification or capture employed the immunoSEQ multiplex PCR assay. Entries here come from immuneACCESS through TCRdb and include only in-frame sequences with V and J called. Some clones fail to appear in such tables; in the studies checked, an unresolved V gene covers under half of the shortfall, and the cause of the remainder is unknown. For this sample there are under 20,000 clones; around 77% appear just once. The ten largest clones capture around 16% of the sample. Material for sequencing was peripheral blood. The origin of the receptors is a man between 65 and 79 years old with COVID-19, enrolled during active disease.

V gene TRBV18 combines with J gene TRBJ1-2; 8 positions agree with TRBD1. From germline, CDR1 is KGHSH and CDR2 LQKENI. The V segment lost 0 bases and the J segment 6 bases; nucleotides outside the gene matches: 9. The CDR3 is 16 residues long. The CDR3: CASSPPSRTGGNGYTF. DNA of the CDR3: TGTGCCAGCTCACCACCGTCAAGAACAGGGGGGAATGGCTACACCTTC.

CDR3 DNA sequence: TGCGCCAGCTTCAACTCCGGGGACAGGTGGTTCTTC. The encoded protein is CASFNSGDRWFF. The chain is built from TRBV10-1 and TRBJ2-1, with 8 bases identical to TRBD1. The trim removed 8 bases at V and 15 bases at J, leaving 12 bases unmatched. CDR3 length: 12 residues. From germline, CDR1 is WNHNN and CDR2 SYGVQD (reference sequence).

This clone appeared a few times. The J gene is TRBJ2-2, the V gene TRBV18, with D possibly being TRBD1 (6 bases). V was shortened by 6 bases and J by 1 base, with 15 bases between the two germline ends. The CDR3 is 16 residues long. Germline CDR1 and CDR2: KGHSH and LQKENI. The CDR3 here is CASSIQGSGNTGELFF. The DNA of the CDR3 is TGTGCCAGCTCCATACAGGGTTCGGGGAACACCGGGGAGCTGTTTTTT.

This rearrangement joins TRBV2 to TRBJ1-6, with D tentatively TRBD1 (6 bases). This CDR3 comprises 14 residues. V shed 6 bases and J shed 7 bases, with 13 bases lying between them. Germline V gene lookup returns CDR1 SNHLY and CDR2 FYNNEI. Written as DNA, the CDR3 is TGTGCCAGCAGAATACAGGGCAGGAATTCACCCCTCCACTTT. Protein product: CASRIQGRNSPLHF.

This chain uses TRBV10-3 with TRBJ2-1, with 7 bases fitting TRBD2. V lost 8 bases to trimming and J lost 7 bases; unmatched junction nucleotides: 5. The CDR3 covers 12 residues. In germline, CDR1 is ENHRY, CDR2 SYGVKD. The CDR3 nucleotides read TGTGCCATCGGGGAGGGGATGAATGAGCAGTTCTTC. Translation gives CAIGEGMNEQFF.

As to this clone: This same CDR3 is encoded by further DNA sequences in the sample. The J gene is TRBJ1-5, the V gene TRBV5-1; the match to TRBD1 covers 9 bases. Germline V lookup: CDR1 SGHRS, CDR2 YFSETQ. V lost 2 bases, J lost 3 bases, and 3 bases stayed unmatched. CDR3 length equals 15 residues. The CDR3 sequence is CASSLGQGYNQPQHF. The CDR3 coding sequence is TGCGCCAGCAGCTTAGGACAGGGGTACAATCAGCCCCAGCATTTT.

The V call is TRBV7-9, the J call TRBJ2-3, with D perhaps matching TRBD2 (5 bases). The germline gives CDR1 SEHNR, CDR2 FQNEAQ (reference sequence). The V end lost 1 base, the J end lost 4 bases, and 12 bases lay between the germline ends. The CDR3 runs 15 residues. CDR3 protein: CASSLGGFVADTQYF. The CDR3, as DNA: TGTGCCAGCAGCTTAGGAGGGTTCGTTGCAGATACGCAGTATTTT.

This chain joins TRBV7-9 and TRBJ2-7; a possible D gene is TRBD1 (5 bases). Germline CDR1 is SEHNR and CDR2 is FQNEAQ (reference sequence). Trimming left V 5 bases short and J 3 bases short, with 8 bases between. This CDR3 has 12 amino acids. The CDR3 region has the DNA TGTGCCAGCAGCCAAGACAGCTACGAGCAGTACTTC. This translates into CASSQDSYEQYF.

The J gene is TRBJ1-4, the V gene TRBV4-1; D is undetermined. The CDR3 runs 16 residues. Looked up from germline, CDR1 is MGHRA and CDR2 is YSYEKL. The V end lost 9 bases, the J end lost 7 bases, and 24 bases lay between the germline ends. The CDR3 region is CASNIGRANLREKLFF. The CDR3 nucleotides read TGCGCCAGTAACATCGGGAGGGCCAACCTCCGTGAAAAACTGTTTTTT.

DNA of the CDR3: TGCGCCAGCAGGCTGGGGGCCGGTGAAAAACTGTTTTTT. It encodes CASRLGAGEKLFF. The V call is TRBV5-1, the J call TRBJ1-4; tentatively, D is TRBD1 (6 bases). Trimming took off 5 bases at V and 7 bases at J, with 12 bases between the two ends. This CDR3 is 13 amino acids long. Germline values: CDR1 SGHRS, CDR2 YFSETQ.

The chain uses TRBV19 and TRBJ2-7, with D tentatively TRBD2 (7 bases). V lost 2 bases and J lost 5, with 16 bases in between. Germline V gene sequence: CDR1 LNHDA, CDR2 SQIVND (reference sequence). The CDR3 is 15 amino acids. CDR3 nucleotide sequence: TGTGCCAGTAGTATAACGTGGGGGGGCTGGGACGAGCAGTACTTC. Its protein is CASSITWGGWDEQYF.

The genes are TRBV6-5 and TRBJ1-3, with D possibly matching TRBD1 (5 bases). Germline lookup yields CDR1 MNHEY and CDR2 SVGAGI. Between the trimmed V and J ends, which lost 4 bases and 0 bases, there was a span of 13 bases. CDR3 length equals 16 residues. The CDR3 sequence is CASSSVTARSGNTIYF. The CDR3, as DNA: TGTGCCAGCAGTTCTGTGACAGCCCGCTCTGGAAACACCATATATTTT.

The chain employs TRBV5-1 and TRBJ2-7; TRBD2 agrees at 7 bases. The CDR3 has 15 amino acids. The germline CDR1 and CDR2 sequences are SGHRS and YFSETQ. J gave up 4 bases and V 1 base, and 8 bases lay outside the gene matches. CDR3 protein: CASSLLGRGLYEQYF. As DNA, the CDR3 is TGCGCCAGCAGCTTGTTGGGGCGGGGACTATACGAGCAGTACTTC.

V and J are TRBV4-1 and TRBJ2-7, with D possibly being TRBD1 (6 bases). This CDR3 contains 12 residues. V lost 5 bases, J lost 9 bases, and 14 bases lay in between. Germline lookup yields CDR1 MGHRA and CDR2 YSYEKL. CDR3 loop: CASSSQGRRQYF. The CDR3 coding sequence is TGCGCCAGCAGCTCCCAGGGGCGCAGGCAGTACTTC.

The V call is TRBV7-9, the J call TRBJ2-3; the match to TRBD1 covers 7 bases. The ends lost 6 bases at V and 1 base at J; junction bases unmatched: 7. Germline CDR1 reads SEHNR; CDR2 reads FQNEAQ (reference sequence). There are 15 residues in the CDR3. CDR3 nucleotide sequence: TGTGCCAGCAGGACACGACAGGGAGGCACAGATACGCAGTATTTT. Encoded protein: CASRTRQGGTDTQYF.

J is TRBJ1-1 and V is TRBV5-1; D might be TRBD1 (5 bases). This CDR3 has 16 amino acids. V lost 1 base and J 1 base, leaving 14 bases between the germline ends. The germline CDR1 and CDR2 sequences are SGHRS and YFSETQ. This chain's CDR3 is CASSLTQGLGNTEAFF. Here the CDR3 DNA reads TGCGCCAGCAGCTTGACGCAGGGATTGGGGAACACTGAAGCTTTCTTT.

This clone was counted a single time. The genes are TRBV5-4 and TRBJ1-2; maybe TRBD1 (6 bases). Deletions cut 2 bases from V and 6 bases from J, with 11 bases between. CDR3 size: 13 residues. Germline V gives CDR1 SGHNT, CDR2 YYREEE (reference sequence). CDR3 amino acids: CASSFTGTDGYTF. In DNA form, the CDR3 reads TGTGCCAGCAGCTTCACAGGGACCGATGGCTACACCTTC. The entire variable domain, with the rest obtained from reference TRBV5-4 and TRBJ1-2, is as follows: ETGVTQSPTHLIKTRGQQVTLRCSSQSGHNTVSWYQQALGQGPQFIFQYYREEENGRGNFPPRFSGLQFPNYSSELNVNALELDDSALYLCASSFTGTDGYTFGSGTRLTVV.

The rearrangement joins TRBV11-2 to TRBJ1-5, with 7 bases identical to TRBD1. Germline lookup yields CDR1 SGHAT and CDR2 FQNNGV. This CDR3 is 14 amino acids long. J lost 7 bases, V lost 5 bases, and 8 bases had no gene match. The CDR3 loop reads CASSATGVGQPQHF. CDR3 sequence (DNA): TGTGCCAGCAGCGCAACAGGGGTGGGACAGCCCCAGCATTTT.

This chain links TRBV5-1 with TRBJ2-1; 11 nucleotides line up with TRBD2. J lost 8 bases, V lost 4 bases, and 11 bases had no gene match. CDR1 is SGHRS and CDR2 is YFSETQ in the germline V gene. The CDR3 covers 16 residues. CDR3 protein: CASSRRGLSGRDEQFF. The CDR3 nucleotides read TGCGCCAGCAGCCGCAGGGGACTTAGCGGGAGGGATGAGCAGTTCTTC.

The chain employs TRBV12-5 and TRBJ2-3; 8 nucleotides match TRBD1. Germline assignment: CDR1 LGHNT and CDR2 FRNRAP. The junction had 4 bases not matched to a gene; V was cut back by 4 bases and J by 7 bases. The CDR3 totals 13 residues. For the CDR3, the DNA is TGTGCTAGTGGTTACCAGGGGGCAAATACGCAGTATTTT. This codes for CASGYQGANTQYF.

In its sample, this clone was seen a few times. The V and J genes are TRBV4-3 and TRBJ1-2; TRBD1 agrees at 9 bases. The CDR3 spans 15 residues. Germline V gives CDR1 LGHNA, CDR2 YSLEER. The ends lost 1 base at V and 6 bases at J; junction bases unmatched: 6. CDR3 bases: TGCGCCAGCAGCCAAGCCCGGGACAGGGAAGATGGCTACACCTTC. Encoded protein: CASSQARDREDGYTF.

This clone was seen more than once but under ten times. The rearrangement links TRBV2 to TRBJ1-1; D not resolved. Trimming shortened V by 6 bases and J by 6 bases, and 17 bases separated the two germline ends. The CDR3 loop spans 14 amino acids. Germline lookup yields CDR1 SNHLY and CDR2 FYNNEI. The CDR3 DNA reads TGTGCCAGCAGGTCACGACAAGGCACACCTGAAGCTTTCTTT. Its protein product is CASRSRQGTPEAFF.

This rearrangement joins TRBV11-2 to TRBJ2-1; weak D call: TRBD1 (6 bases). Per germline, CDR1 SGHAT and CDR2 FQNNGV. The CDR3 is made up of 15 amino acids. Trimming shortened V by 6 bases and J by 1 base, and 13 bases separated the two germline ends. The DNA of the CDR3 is TGTGCCAGCAGTTACGATAGGGGGTCCTACAATGAGCAGTTCTTC. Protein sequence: CASSYDRGSYNEQFF. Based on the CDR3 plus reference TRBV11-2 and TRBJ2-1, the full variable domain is EAGVAQSPRYKIIEKRQSVAFWCNPISGHATLYWYQQILGQGPKLLIQFQNNGVVDDSQLPKDRFSAERLKGVDSTLKIQPAKLEDSAVYLCASSYDRGSYNEQFFGPGTRLTVL.

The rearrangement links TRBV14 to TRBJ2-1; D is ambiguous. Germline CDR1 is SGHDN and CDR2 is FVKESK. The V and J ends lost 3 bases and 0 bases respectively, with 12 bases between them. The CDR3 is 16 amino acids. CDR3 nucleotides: TGTGCCAGCAGCCAGGTCGGGTCGAGCTCCTACAATGAGCAGTTCTTC. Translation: CASSQVGSSSYNEQFF.

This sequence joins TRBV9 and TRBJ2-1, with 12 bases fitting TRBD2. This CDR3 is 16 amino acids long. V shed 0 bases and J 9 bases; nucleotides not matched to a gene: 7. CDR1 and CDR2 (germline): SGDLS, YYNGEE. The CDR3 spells CASSVDTSGGIGEQFF. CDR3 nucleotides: TGTGCCAGCAGCGTAGACACTAGCGGGGGGATAGGTGAGCAGTTCTTC.